This TCR beta chain was identified in a study of blood T cell repertoires in COVID-19. About the research overall: T cells, B-cell-depleted T cells, or PBMCs provided the cDNA or gDNA that served as material.

In the original workflow: Amplification of reference gene primers was used by the study to estimate nucleated cell counts. This table comes from immunoSEQ multiplex PCR, and its TCRdb copy is limited to in-frame clones, with some not included. V, J and clone size were drawn from that table, and D and trimming were deduced from the DNA. The sample contains hundreds of thousands of clones, almost 85% of which appear only once. Participants were placed into cohorts based on the clinical history they reported. The CDR3 runs 16 residues. The V gene's germline CDR1 is MNHEY and CDR2 SVGAGI. Trimming pared 0 bases from V and 0 bases from J, leaving 9 bases between.

The sequencing input was PBMCs or T cells enriched from blood (not recorded which). This TCR came from a woman aged 45 to 65 with acute COVID-19. The chain couples TRBV6-5 to TRBJ1-3; no definite D call. This CDR3 reads CASSYSRVSSGNTIYF. As DNA, the CDR3 is TGTGCCAGCAGTTACTCGAGGGTGAGCTCTGGAAACACCATATATTTT.